The source of this T cell receptor beta chain is a study of cytomegalovirus exposure and HLA in healthy donors. It was with 60 Vbeta and 13 Jbeta primers that the PCR ran. The repertoire was sequenced with immunoSEQ multiplex PCR; TCRdb's copy has only in-frame clones and lacks some. This table holds tens of thousands of clones, 75% to 80% found once. The ends were cut back, 2 bases at V and 4 bases at J, with 9 bases in the middle. CDR3 length: 13 residues. Germline V gene sequence: CDR1 KGHSH, CDR2 LQKENI. Material for sequencing was PBMCs. This TCR came from a man between 18 and 29 years old in good health and CMV-seropositive. J is TRBJ2-7 and V is TRBV18; tentative D call: TRBD1 (5 bases). This CDR3 is CASSPSQEYEQYF. In nucleotides, the CDR3 is TGTGCCAGCTCACCATCACAGGAGTACGAGCAGTACTTC.